This T cell receptor beta chain was recovered during a study of T cell changes during pregnancy in multiple sclerosis. This table comes from immunoSEQ multiplex PCR, and its TCRdb copy is limited to in-frame clones, with some not included. There are fewer than 110,000 clones in the sample; around 94% occur only once, and around 0.92% lies in the top ten. CDR3 length: 13 residues. V was clipped by 2 bases and J by 8 bases, with 10 bases between them. CDR1 is SGDLS and CDR2 is YYNGEE in the germline V gene. Sequencing was performed on peripheral blood, taken after pregnancy. The clonotype originates from a female donor with multiple sclerosis, enrolled in a pregnancy study. The chain couples TRBV9 to TRBJ1-4; D is possibly TRBD1 (5 bases). CDR3 coding DNA: TGTGCCAGCAGCGTCGGGGGGAACGAAAAACTGTTTTTT. Translation: CASSVGGNEKLFF.